Reported below is one TCR beta chain. The sample comes from a study of blood T cell repertoires in COVID-19. Sequencing was performed with immunoSEQ multiplex PCR; in TCRdb, only in-frame clones are kept and a portion is missing. The table shows tens of thousands of clones, with over 80% occurring only once. The V segment lost 5 bases and the J segment 8 bases; nucleotides outside the gene matches: 5. The CDR3 has 14 residues. CDR1 and CDR2 from the germline V gene are SGHVS and FQNEAQ. This chain connects TRBV7-8 to TRBJ2-5; 13 nucleotides match TRBD2. Source material: peripheral blood. This receptor was taken from an elderly woman with active or convalescent COVID-19. The DNA of the CDR3 is TGTGCCAGCAGCCCAGGGACTAGCGGGGAAACCCAGTACTTC. Residues: CASSPGTSGETQYF.